The clone carrying this T cell receptor (beta chain) has just one count. Mismatch with germline at one junction end may stem from a read error. The record originates from a study of CD4 and CD8 cells across lung adenocarcinoma regions. MiXCR, run by TCRdb on the PCR reads, gives a single entry per CDR3 protein. The profile shows approximately 19,000 distinct CDR3 sequences, roughly 54% of them singletons. The clonotype was recovered from a female donor with lung adenocarcinoma. The CD4 and CD8 labels of this study may be unreliable. Input material: CD8+ T cells from the center of a lung tumor.

The CDR3 coding sequence is TGTGGCAGCAGTTGGGTGGCGGGAGCCACAGACACGCAGTACTTC. Its translation is CGSSWVAGATDTQYF. The rearrangement joins TRBV6-5 to TRBJ2-3; 7 bases are a match to TRBD2. The DNA end is a closer match to TRBJ2-7, so the J assignment may be wrong. This CDR3 spans 15 amino acids. Per germline, CDR1 MNHEY and CDR2 SVGAGI.